This TCR beta chain was found in a study of cytomegalovirus exposure and HLA in healthy donors. Study-level findings and limits: That first-cohort TCR clusters tended to co-occur in the roughly 130 validation repertoires was found in a later analysis.

Repertoires were generated with immunoSEQ multiplex PCR, while TCRdb's copy carries only in-frame clones and drops some. The sample has under 100,000 clones; roughly 97% are singletons. This clone was detected only once. Its antigen is currently unknown. This CDR3 comprises 14 residues. V lost 6 bases, J lost 4 bases, and 15 bases lay in between. Germline V gene data show CDR1 as MNHEY and CDR2 as SVGAGI. The chain employs TRBV6-5 and TRBJ1-2; tentative D call: TRBD1 (5 bases). Sequenced: PBMCs. This TCR was sampled from a man aged 18-30 years in good health and CMV-seronegative. CDR3 residues: CASSQRQLRYGYTF. DNA for the CDR3: TGTGCCAGCAGCCAAAGACAGTTACGCTATGGCTACACCTTC.